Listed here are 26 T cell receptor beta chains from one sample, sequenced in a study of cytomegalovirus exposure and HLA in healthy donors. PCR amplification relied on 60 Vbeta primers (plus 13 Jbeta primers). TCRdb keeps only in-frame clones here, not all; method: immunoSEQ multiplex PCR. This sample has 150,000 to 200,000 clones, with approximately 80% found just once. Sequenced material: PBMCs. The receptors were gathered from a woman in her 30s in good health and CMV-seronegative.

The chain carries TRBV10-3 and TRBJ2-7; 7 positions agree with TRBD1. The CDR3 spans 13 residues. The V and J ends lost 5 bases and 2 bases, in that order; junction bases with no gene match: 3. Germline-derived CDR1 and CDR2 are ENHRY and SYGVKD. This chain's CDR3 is CAISSGQPYEQYF. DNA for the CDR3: TGTGCCATCAGTTCGGGACAGCCCTACGAGCAGTACTTC.

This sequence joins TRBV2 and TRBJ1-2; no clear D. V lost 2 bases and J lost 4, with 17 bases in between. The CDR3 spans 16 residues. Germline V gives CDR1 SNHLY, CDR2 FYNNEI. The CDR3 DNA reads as TGTGCCAGCAGTGAAACGAAGGCTTTGGTAGCCTATGGCTACACCTTC. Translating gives CASSETKALVAYGYTF.

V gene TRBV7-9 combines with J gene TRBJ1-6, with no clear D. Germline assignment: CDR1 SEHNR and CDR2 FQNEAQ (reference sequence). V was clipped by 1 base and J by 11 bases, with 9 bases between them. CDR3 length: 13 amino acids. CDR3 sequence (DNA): TGTGCCAGCAGCTTAGATCAGGCAGCACCCCTCCACTTT. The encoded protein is CASSLDQAAPLHF. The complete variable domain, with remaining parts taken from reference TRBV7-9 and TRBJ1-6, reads DTGVSQNPRHKITKRGQNVTFRCDPISEHNRLYWYRQTLGQGPEFLTYFQNEAQLEKSRLLSDRFSAERPKGSFSTLEIQRTEQGDSAMYLCASSLDQAAPLHFGNGTRLTVT.

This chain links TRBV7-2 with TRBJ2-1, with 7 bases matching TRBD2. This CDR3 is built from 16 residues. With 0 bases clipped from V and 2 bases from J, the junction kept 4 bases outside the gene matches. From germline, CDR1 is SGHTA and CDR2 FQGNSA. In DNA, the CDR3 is TGTGCCAGCAGCTTAGCGGGAGGGGTCGCCTACAATGAGCAGTTCTTC. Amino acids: CASSLAGGVAYNEQFF.

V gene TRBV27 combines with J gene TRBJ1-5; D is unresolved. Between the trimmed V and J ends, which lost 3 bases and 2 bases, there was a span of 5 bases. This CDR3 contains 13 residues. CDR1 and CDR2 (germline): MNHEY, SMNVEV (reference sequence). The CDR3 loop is CASSFRGNQPQHF. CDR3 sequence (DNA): TGTGCCAGCAGTTTTCGGGGCAATCAGCCCCAGCATTTT.

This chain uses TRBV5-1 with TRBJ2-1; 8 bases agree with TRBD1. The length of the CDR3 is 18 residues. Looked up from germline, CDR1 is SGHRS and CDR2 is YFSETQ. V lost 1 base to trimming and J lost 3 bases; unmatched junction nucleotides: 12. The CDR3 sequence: CASSLTGGTAKGYNEQFF. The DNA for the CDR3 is TGCGCCAGCAGCTTGACAGGGGGAACAGCTAAGGGCTACAATGAGCAGTTCTTC. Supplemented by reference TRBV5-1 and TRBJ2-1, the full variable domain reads KAGVTQTPRYLIKTRGQQVTLSCSPISGHRSVSWYQQTPGQGLQFLFEYFSETQRNKGNFPGRFSGRQFSNSRSEMNVSTLELGDSALYLCASSLTGGTAKGYNEQFFGPGTRLTVL.

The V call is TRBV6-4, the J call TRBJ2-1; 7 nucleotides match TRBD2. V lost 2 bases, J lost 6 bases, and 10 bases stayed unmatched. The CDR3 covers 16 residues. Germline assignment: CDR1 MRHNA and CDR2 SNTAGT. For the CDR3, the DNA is TGTGCCAGCAGTGACAAACCCCATACTAGCGCCAATGAGCAGTTCTTC. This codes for CASSDKPHTSANEQFF.

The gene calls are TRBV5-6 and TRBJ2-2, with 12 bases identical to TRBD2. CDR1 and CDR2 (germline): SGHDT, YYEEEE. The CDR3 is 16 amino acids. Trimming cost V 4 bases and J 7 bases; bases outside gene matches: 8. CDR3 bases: TGTGCCAGCAGCCTGTCCTTGACTAGCGGGGGCGGGGAGCTGTTTTTT. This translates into CASSLSLTSGGGELFF.

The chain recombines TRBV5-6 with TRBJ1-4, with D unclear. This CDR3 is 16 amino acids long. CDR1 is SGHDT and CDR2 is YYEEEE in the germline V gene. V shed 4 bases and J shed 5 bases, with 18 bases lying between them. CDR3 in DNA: TGTGCCAGCAGCCTACCCGGAAGGACGGGGAATGAAAAACTGTTTTTT. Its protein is CASSLPGRTGNEKLFF. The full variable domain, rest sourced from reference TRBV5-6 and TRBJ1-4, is DAGVTQSPTHLIKTRGQQVTLRCSPKSGHDTVSWYQQALGQGPQFIFQYYEEEERQRGNFPDRFSGHQFPNYSSELNVNALLLGDSALYLCASSLPGRTGNEKLFFGSGTQLSVL.

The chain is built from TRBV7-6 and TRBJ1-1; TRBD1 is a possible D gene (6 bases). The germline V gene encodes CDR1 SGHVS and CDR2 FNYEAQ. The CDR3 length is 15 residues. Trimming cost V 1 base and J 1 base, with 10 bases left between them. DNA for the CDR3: TGTGCCAGCAGCTTAGTAGGGGGAAGGAACACTGAAGCTTTCTTT. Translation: CASSLVGGRNTEAFF.

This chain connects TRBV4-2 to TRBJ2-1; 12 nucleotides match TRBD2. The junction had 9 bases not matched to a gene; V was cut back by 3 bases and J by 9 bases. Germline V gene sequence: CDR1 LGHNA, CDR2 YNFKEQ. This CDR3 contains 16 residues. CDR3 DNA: TGTGCCAGCAGCCACTATCAGTCACTAGCGGGAGGTGAGCAGTTCTTC. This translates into CASSHYQSLAGGEQFF.

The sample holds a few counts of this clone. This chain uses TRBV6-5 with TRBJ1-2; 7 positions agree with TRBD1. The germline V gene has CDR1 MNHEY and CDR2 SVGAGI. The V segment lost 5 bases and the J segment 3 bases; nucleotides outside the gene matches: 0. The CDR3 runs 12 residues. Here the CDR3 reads CASSTGDYGYTF. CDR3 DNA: TGTGCCAGCAGTACAGGGGACTATGGCTACACCTTC.

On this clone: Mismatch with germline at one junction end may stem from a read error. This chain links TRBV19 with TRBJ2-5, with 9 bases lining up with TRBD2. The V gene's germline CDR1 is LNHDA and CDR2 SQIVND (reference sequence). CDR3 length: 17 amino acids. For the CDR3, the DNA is TGTGCCAGCAGTATTGGGGCCGCAGCGGGAGGCCAAGAGACCCAGTACTTC. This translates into CASSIGAAAGGQETQYF. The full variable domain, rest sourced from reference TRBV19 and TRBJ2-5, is DGGITQSPKYLFRKEGQNVTLSCEQNLNHDAMYWYRQDPGQGLRLIYYSQIVNDFQKGDIAEGYSVSREKKESFPLTVTSAQKNPTAFYLCASSIGAAAGGQETQYFGPGTRLLVL.

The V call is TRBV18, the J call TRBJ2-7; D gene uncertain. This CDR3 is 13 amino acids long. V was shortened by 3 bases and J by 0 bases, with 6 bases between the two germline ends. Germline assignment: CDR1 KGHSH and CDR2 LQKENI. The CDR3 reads CASSPTSSYEQYF. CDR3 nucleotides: TGTGCCAGCTCACCCACGAGCTCCTACGAGCAGTACTTC.

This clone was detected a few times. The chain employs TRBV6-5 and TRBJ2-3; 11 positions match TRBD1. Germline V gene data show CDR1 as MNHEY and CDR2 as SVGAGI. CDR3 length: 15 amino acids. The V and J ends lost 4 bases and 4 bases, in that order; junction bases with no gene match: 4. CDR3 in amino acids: CASSSRTGGPDTQYF. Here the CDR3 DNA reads TGTGCCAGCAGTTCCCGGACAGGGGGCCCAGATACGCAGTATTTT.

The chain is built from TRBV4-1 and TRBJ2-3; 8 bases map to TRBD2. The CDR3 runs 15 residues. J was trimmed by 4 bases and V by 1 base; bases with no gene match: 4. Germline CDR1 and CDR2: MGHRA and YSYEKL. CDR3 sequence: CASSQGGGRADTQYF. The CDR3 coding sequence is TGCGCCAGCAGCCAAGGCGGGGGGCGCGCAGATACGCAGTATTTT.

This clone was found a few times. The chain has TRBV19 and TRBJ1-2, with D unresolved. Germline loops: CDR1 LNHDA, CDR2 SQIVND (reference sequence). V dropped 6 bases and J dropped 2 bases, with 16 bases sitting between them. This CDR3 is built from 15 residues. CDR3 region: CASSSAVLGNYGYTF. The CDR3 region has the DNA TGTGCCAGTAGCTCCGCGGTCTTAGGCAACTATGGCTACACCTTC.

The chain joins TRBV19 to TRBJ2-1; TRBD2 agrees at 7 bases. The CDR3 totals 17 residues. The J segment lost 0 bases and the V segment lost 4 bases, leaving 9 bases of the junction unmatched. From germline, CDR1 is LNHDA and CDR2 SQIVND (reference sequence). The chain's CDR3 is CASSSIWRGSSYNEQFF. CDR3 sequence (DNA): TGTGCCAGTAGTAGCATCTGGCGGGGGAGCTCCTACAATGAGCAGTTCTTC. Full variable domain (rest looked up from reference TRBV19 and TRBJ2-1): DGGITQSPKYLFRKEGQNVTLSCEQNLNHDAMYWYRQDPGQGLRLIYYSQIVNDFQKGDIAEGYSVSREKKESFPLTVTSAQKNPTAFYLCASSSIWRGSSYNEQFFGPGTRLTVL.

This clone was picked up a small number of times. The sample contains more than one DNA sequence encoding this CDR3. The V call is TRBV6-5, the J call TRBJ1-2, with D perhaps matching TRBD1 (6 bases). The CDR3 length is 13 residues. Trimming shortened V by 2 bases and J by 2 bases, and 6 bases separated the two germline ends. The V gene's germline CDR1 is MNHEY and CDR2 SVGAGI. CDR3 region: CASSYGQNYGYTF. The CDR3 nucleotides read TGTGCCAGCAGTTACGGACAGAACTATGGCTACACCTTC.

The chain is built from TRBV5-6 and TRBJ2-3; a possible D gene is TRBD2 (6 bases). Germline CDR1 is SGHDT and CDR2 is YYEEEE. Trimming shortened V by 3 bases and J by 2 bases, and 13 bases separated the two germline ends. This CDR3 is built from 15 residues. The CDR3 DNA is TGTGCCAGCAGCTCCCCTGGACTACACACAGATACGCAGTATTTT. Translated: CASSSPGLHTDTQYF.

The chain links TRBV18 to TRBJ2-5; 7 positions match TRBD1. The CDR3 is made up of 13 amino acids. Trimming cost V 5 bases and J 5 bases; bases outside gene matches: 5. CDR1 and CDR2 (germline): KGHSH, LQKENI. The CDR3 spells CASSRGTVETQYF. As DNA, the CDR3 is TGTGCCAGCTCAAGAGGGACAGTTGAGACCCAGTACTTC.

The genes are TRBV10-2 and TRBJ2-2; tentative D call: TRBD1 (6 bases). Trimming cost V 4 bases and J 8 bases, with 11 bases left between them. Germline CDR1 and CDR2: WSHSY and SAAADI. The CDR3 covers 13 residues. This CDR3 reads CASSGTDRGELFF. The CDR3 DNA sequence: TGCGCCAGCAGTGGGACTGACAGGGGGGAGCTGTTTTTT.

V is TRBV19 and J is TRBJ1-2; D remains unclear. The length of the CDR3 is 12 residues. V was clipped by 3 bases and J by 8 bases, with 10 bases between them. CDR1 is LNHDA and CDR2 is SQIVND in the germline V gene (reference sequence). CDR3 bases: TGTGCCAGTAGTATGGCGGGGAGCGGCTACACCTTC. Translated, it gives CASSMAGSGYTF.

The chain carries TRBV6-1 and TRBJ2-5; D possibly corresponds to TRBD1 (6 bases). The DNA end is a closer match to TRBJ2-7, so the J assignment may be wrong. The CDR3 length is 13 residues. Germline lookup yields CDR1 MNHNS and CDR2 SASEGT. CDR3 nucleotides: TGTGCCTCTCGGTTGGGGGCCTCCTACGAGCAGTACTTC. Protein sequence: CASRLGASYEQYF.

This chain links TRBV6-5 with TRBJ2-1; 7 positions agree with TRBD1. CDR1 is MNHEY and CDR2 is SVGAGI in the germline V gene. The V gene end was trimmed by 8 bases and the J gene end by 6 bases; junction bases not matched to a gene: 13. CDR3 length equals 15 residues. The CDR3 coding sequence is TGTGCCAGCCCCAAGGAGAGGGGGCGCCGCAATGAGCAGTTCTTC. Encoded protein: CASPKERGRRNEQFF.

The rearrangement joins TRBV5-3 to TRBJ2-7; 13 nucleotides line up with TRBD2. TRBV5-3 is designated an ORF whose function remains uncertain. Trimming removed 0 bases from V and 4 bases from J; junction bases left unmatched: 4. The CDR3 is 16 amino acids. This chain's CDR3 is CARSLALAGGQYEQYF. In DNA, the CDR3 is TGTGCCAGAAGCTTGGCACTAGCGGGAGGGCAATACGAGCAGTACTTC.